This T cell receptor (beta chain) was observed in a study of immune characterization of retroperitoneal liposarcoma. Each CDR3 protein is one row after TCRdb ran MiXCR on the PCR reads. This sample yields roughly 7,300 distinct CDR3 sequences, of which 25% to 35% are seen a single time; roughly an eighth belongs to the top ten. The CDR3 contains 15 residues. After removal of 8 bases from V and 4 bases from J, the junction contained 8 bases not matched to a gene. Germline loops: CDR1 MNHNS, CDR2 SASEGT. The chain recombines TRBV6-1 with TRBJ1-6, with TRBD1 identical over 7 bases. This clonotype originated in a male donor with retroperitoneal liposarcoma. Sequencing was carried out using blood. CDR3 sequence: CASLMGQSYNSPLHF. The CDR3 DNA follows: TGTGCCAGCCTGATGGGACAGAGTTATAATTCACCCCTCCACTTT.